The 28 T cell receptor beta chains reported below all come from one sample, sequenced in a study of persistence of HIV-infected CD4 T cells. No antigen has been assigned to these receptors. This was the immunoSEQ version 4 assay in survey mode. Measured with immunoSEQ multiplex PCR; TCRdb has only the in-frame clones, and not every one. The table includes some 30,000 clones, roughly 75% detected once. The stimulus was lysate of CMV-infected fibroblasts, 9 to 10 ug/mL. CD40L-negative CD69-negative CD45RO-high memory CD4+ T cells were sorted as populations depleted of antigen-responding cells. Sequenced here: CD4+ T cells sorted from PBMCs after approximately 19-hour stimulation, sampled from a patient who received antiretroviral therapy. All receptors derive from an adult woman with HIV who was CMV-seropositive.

The CDR3 loop reads CASRGRPGGELFF. The DNA for the CDR3 is TGTGCCAGCAGAGGTCGACCCGGGGGGGAGCTGTTTTTT. V usage is TRBV12-3 or TRBV12-4 and J usage is TRBJ2-2; D is ambiguous. The CDR3 has 13 residues. The V gene lost 6 bases and the J gene lost 8 bases, with 13 bases spanning the gap.

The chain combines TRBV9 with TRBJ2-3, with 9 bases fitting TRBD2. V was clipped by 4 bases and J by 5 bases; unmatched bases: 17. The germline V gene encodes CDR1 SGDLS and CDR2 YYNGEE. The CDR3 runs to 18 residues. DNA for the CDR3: TGTGCCAGCAGCCCCTCCCGGGCGCGGGGGGGCTTGGGAGATACGCAGTATTTT. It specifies CASSPSRARGGLGDTQYF.

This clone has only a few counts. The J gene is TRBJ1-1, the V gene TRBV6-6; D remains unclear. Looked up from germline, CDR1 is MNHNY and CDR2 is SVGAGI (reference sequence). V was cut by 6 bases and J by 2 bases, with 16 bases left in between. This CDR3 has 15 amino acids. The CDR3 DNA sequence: TGTGCCAGCAGCCGCGCGGCAGGTCATAACACTGAAGCTTTCTTT. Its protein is CASSRAAGHNTEAFF.

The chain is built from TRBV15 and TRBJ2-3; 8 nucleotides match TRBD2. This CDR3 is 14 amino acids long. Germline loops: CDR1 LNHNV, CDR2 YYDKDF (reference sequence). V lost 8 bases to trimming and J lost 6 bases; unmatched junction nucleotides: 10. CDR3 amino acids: CATAPVAGSDTQYF. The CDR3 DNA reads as TGTGCCACCGCCCCGGTAGCGGGGTCGGATACGCAGTATTTT.

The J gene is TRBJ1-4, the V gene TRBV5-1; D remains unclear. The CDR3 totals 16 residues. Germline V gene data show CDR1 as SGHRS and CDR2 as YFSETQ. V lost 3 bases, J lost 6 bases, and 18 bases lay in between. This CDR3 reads CASSSRGLEEHEKLFF. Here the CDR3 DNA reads TGCGCCAGCAGCTCCCGTGGGCTTGAGGAACATGAAAAACTGTTTTTT.

CDR3 protein: CASSYRQGIYGYTF. The CDR3 DNA reads as TGTGCCAGCAGTTACCGCCAGGGGATCTATGGCTACACCTTC. This chain connects TRBV6-5 to TRBJ1-2, with D tentatively TRBD1 (6 bases). Trimming removed 2 bases from V and 4 bases from J, with 11 bases in between. The germline V gene encodes CDR1 MNHEY and CDR2 SVGAGI. The CDR3 contains 14 residues.

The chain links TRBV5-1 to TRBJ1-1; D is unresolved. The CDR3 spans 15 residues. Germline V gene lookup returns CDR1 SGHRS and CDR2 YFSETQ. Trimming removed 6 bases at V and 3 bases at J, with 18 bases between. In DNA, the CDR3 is TGCGCCAGCAACAGCATGGGCGGCATGGACACTGAAGCTTTCTTT. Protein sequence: CASNSMGGMDTEAFF.

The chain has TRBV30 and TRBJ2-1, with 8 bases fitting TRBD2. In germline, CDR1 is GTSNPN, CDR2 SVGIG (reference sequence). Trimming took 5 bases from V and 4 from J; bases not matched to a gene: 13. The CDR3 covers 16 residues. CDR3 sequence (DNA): TGTGCCTGGGCTGTACCCTTGAGCGGGGGTTACAATGAGCAGTTCTTC. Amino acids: CAWAVPLSGGYNEQFF.

CDR3 DNA: TGTGCCAGCAGCTTTCAGGGGCTCTATGGCTACACCTTC. Translated, it gives CASSFQGLYGYTF. The gene calls are TRBV7-8 and TRBJ1-2, with D maybe TRBD1 (6 bases). Trimming took off 3 bases at V and 4 bases at J, with 9 bases between the two ends. Germline V gene lookup returns CDR1 SGHVS and CDR2 FQNEAQ. CDR3 length: 13 amino acids.

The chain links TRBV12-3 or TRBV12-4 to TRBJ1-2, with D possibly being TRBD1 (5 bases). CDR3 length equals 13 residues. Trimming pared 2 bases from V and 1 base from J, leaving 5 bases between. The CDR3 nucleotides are TGTGCCAGCAGTTTACAGGGTAACTATGGCTACACCTTC. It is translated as CASSLQGNYGYTF.

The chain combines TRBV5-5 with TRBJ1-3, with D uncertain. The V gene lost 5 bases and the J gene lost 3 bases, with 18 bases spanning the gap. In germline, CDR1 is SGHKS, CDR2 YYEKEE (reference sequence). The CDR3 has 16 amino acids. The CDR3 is CASRISHALSGNTIYF. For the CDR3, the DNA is TGTGCCAGCAGGATCTCTCACGCTCTTAGTGGAAACACCATATATTTT.

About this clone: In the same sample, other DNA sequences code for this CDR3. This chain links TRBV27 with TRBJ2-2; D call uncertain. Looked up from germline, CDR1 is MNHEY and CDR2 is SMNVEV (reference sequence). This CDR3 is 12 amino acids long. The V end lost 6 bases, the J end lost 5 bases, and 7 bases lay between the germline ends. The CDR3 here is CASRRTTGELFF. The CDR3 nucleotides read TGTGCCAGCAGACGGACGACCGGGGAGCTGTTTTTT.

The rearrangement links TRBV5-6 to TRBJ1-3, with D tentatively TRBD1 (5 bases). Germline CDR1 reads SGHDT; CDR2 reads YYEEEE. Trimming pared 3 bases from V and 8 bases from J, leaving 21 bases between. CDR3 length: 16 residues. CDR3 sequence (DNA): TGTGCCAGCAGCTCACGGGGGGTCGGCCGCCAGGACACCATATATTTT. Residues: CASSSRGVGRQDTIYF.

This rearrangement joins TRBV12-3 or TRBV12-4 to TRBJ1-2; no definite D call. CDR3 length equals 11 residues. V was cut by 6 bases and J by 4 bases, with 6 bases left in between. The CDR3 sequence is CASSRLYGYTF. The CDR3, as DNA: TGTGCCAGCAGCCGACTCTATGGCTACACCTTC.

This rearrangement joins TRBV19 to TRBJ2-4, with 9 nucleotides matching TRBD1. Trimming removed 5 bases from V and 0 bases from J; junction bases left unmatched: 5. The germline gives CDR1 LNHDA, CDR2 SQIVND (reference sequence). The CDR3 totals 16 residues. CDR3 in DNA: TGTGCCAGTAGTCCCCTACAGGGGGCAGCCAAAAACATTCAGTACTTC. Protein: CASSPLQGAAKNIQYF. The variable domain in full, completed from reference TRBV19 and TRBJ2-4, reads DGGITQSPKYLFRKEGQNVTLSCEQNLNHDAMYWYRQDPGQGLRLIYYSQIVNDFQKGDIAEGYSVSREKKESFPLTVTSAQKNPTAFYLCASSPLQGAAKNIQYFGAGTRLSVL.

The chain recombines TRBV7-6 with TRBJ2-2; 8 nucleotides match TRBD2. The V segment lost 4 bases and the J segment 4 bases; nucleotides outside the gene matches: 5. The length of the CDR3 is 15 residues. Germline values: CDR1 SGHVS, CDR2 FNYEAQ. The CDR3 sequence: CASSSRTSFTGELFF. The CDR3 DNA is TGTGCCAGCAGCTCCAGGACTAGCTTCACCGGGGAGCTGTTTTTT.

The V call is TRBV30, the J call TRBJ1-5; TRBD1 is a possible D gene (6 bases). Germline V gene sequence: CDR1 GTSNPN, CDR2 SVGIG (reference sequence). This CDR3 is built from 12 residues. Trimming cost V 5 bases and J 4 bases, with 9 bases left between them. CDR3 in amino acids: CAWGQINQPQHF. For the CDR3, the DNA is TGTGCCTGGGGACAGATTAATCAGCCCCAGCATTTT.

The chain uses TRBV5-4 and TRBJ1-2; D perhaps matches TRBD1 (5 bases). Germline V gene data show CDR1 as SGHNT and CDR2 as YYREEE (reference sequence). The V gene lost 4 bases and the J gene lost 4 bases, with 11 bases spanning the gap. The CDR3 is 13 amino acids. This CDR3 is CASSLQGSYGYTF. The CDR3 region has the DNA TGTGCCAGCAGCCTGCAGGGATCCTATGGCTACACCTTC.

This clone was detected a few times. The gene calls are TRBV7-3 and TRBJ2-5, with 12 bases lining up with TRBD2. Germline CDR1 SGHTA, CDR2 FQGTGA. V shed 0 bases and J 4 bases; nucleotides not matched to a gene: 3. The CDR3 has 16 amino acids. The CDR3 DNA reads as TGTGCCAGCAGCTTAACGACTAGCGGGGGAGGAGAGACCCAGTACTTC. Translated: CASSLTTSGGGETQYF.

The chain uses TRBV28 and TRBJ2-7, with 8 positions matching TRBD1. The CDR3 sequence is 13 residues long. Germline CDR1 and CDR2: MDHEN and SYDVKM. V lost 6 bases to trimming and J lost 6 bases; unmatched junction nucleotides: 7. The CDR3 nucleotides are TGTGCCAGCAGGAAGACAGGGGCGTTCGAGCAGTACGTC. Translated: CASRKTGAFEQYV.

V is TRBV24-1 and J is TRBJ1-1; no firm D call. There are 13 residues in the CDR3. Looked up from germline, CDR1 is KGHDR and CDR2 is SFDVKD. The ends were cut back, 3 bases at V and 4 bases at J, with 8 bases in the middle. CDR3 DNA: TGTGCCACCAGTGATCCAAGGACCACTGAAGCTTTCTTT. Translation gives CATSDPRTTEAFF.

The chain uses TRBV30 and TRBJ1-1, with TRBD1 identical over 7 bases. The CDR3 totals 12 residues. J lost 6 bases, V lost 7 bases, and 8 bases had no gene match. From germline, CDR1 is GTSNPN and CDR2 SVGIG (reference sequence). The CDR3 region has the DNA TGTGCCTATGACAGGGATCAACCTGAAGCTTTCTTT. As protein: CAYDRDQPEAFF. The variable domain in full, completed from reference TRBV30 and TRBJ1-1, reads SQTIHQWPATLVQPVGSPLSLECTVEGTSNPNLYWYRQAAGRGLQLLFYSVGIGQISSEVPQNLSASRPQDRQFILSSKKLLLSDSGFYLCAYDRDQPEAFFGQGTRLTVV.

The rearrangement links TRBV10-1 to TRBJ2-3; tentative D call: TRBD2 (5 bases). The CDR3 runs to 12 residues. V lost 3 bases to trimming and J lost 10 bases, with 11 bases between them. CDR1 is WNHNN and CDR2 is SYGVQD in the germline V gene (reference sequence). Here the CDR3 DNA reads TGCGCCAGCAGTGATTTAGCGAGGGCGCAGTATTTT. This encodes CASSDLARAQYF.

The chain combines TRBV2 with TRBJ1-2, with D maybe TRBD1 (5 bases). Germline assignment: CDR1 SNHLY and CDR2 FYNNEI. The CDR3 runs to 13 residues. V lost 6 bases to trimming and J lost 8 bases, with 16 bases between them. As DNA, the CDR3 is TGTGCCAGCAGCATGGGCAGGGCGTCGGGCTACACCTTC. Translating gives CASSMGRASGYTF.

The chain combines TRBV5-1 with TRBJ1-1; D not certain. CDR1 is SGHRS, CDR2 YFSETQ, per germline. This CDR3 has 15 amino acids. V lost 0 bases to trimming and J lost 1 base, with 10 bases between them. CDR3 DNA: TGCGCCAGCAGCTTGGATCCGGGTTCGAACACTGAAGCTTTCTTT. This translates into CASSLDPGSNTEAFF.

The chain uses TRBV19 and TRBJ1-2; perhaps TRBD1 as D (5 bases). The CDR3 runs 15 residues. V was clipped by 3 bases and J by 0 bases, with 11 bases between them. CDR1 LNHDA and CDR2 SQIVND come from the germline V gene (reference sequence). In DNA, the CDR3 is TGTGCCAGTAGTATGGCACAGGCAGCTAACTATGGCTACACCTTC. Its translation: CASSMAQAANYGYTF.

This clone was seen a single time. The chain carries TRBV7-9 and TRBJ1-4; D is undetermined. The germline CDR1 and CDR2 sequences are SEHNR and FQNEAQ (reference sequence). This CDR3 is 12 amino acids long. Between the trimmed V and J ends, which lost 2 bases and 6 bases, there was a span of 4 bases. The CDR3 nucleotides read TGTGCCAGCAGCTTAATTGATGAAAAACTGTTTTTT. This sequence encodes CASSLIDEKLFF. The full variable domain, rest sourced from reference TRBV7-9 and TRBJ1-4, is DTGVSQNPRHKITKRGQNVTFRCDPISEHNRLYWYRQTLGQGPEFLTYFQNEAQLEKSRLLSDRFSAERPKGSFSTLEIQRTEQGDSAMYLCASSLIDEKLFFGSGTQLSVL.

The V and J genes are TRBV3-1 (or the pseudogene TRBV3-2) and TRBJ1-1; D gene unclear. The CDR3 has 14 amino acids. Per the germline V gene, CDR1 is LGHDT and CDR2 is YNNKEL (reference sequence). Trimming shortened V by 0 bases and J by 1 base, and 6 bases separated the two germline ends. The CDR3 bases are TGTGCCAGCAGCCAAGATACCCGGAACACTGAAGCTTTCTTT. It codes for CASSQDTRNTEAFF.